This TCR beta chain was recovered during a study of CD8+ T cells in alopecia areata. Study-level information: Affected scalp percentage determined the severity score of treated patients. Study results and limitations: A great number of expanded lesional clones endured in scalp and blood during tofacitinib.

The V gene end was trimmed by 0 bases and the J gene end by 5 bases; junction bases not matched to a gene: 2. The CDR3 has 13 amino acids. CDR1 is SQVTM and CDR2 is ANQGSEA in the germline V gene. After isolation, RNA underwent reverse transcription to generate cDNA as the sequencing template. Using immunoSEQ multiplex PCR, the repertoire was profiled, and TCRdb retains in-frame clones only, with some absent. The data hold tens of thousands of clones, with roughly 30% observed a single time. Treatment: oral pan-JAK inhibitor, 5-10 mg twice daily. With respect to this clone: Its target is unknown.

The V call is TRBV29-1, the J call TRBJ2-5, with 8 nucleotides matching TRBD1. This sample comprised CD8+ T cells sorted from blood, obtained at week 4, from a patient treated with tofacitinib. The source is a human donor with alopecia areata. The CDR3 region is CSVEDRGPETQYF. The CDR3 nucleotides read TGCAGCGTTGAAGACAGGGGGCCCGAGACCCAGTACTTC.